Listed below are T cell receptor beta chains from one sample, sequenced in a study of T cell responses to AZD1222 COVID-19 vaccine. TCRdb keeps only in-frame clones here, not all; method: immunoSEQ multiplex PCR. Among 150,000 or so clones, around nine tenths were seen once, and the ten largest hold roughly 4.7%. Here the sequenced sample was peripheral blood, taken on day 0 of AZD1222 vaccination. Every receptor here comes from an adult in good health. The CDR3 runs from the conserved cysteine through the conserved F or W. A D gene is named only where the DNA matches it firmly. Only part of the rows carry a size: once, few, many, or a class if the clone is expanded.

>TRBD2|TRBV5-6|-|TRBJ2-2
CASSFLILAANTGELFF
TGTGCCAGCAGCTTTCTGATCCTAGCGGCGAACACCGGGGAGCTGTTTTTT
>-|TRBV28|once|TRBJ1-2
CASYPRVIDGYTF
TGTGCCAGCTATCCCAGGGTTATCGATGGCTACACCTTC
>TRBD1|TRBV19|-|TRBJ1-5
CASTLGTGGMSSNQPQHF
TGTGCCAGTACCCTTGGGACAGGGGGCATGAGTAGCAATCAGCCCCAGCATTTT
>TRBD2|TRBV4-2|once|TRBJ2-7
CASSQEGRGRGYEQYF
TGTGCCAGCAGCCAAGAAGGTCGGGGGAGGGGATACGAGCAGTACTTC
>-|TRBV18|-|TRBJ2-5
CASSPPSQETQYF
TGTGCCAGCTCACCACCTTCCCAAGAGACCCAGTACTTC
>TRBD2|TRBV7-2|-|TRBJ2-7
CASSSTSGRAKTHLEQYF
TGTGCCAGCAGCTCTACTAGCGGGAGAGCAAAAACCCACTTAGAGCAGTACTTC
>TRBD2|TRBV7-7|-|TRBJ2-3
CASSPSGKGTDTQYF
TGTGCTAGCAGCCCTAGCGGGAAGGGCACAGATACGCAGTATTTT
>-|TRBV3-1/TRBV3-2|-|TRBJ1-2
CASSQVALGYGYTF
TGTGCCAGCAGCCAAGTGGCGCTTGGCTATGGCTACACCTTC
>-|TRBV28|few|TRBJ2-2
CASSLSMRMNTGELFF
TGTGCCAGCAGTTTAAGTATGCGGATGAACACCGGGGAGCTGTTTTTT
>-|TRBV27|-|TRBJ1-5
CASSFGGGSNQPQHF
TGTGCCAGCAGTTTCGGGGGAGGCAGCAATCAGCCCCAGCATTTT
>-|TRBV7-2|-|TRBJ2-7
CASSFVGSTYEQYF
TGTGCCAGCAGCTTTGTGGGGTCTACCTACGAGCAGTACTTC
>-|TRBV11-2|-|TRBJ2-3
CASSLWGTDTQYF
TGTGCCAGCAGCTTATGGGGCACAGATACGCAGTATTTT
>TRBD1|TRBV7-9|-|TRBJ1-6
CASSLGQGANSPLHF
TGTGCCAGCAGCTTGGGACAGGGGGCAAATTCACCCCTCCACTTT
>-|TRBV14|-|TRBJ1-1
CASSRVRTEAFF
TGTGCCAGTTCCAGAGTTCGGACTGAAGCTTTCTTT
>TRBD2|TRBV12-3/TRBV12-4|-|TRBJ2-5
CASGREVRETQYF
TGTGCCAGCGGACGGGAGGTACGGGAGACCCAGTACTTC
>-|TRBV9|-|TRBJ2-4
CASSGHSDGNIQYF
TGTGCCAGCAGCGGCCATTCGGACGGAAACATTCAGTACTTC
>-|TRBV10-2|-|TRBJ2-3
CASSEGTDTQYF
TGCGCCAGCAGTGAGGGGACAGATACGCAGTATTTT
>TRBD1|TRBV19|medium-sized|TRBJ1-1
CASSFRTGTNTEAFF
TGTGCCAGTAGTTTCCGGACAGGGACGAACACTGAAGCTTTCTTT
>-|TRBV6-5|-|TRBJ1-6
CASSYSRPFGSPLHF
TGTGCCAGCAGTTACTCGAGACCGTTTGGTTCACCCCTCCACTTT
>TRBD2|TRBV9|-|TRBJ2-3
CASSVGGTSDTQYF
TGTGCCAGCAGCGTAGGTGGGACTAGCGATACGCAGTATTTT
>TRBD1|TRBV7-8|once|TRBJ2-7
CASSINRGWEQYF
TGTGCCAGCAGTATTAACAGGGGGTGGGAGCAGTACTTC
>-|TRBV3-1/TRBV3-2|-|TRBJ1-5
CASSQVGEFSQPQHF
TGTGCCAGCAGCCAAGTCGGTGAATTCAGTCAGCCCCAGCATTTT
>TRBD1|TRBV6-5|-|TRBJ1-3
CASSRDRGLNTIYF
TGTGCCAGCAGTCGGGACAGGGGGCTGAACACCATATATTTT
>-|TRBV2|once|TRBJ2-7
CASTLNWQGGGYEQYF
TGTGCCAGCACCTTAAACTGGCAGGGCGGCGGCTACGAGCAGTACTTC
>-|TRBV5-1|-|TRBJ2-3
CASSLSPLGSTDTQYF
TGCGCCAGCAGCTTGAGCCCCCTTGGGAGCACAGATACGCAGTATTTT
>-|TRBV5-1|-|TRBJ1-6
CASSTSSYNSPLHF
TGCGCCAGCAGCACCAGCTCCTATAATTCACCCCTCCACTTT
>-|TRBV11-3|-|TRBJ2-3
CASSLGSPGADTQYF
TGTGCCAGCAGCTTGGGTTCCCCCGGGGCAGATACGCAGTATTTT
>TRBD1|TRBV2|-|TRBJ2-7
CASSSGTGGFFEQYF
TGTGCCAGCAGCTCCGGGACAGGGGGCTTTTTCGAGCAGTACTTC
>-|TRBV19|-|TRBJ1-1
CASSPHRGRPEAFF
TGTGCCAGTAGTCCCCACCGCGGCAGACCTGAAGCTTTCTTT
>-|TRBV7-3|-|TRBJ2-3
CASSLSGYLTDTQYF
TGTGCCAGCAGCTTAAGTGGGTACCTCACAGATACGCAGTATTTT
>-|TRBV7-3|-|TRBJ2-2
CASSLHGNTGELFF
TGTGCCAGCAGCCTTCACGGAAACACCGGGGAGCTGTTTTTT
>TRBD2|TRBV7-2|-|TRBJ2-7
CASSLYAGGGYEQYF
TGTGCCAGCAGCTTATACGCGGGAGGAGGGTACGAGCAGTACTTC
>-|TRBV7-2|-|TRBJ2-7
CASSLAVGHYEQYF
TGTGCCAGCAGCTTAGCAGTGGGACACTACGAGCAGTACTTC
>-|TRBV6-2/TRBV6-3|-|TRBJ2-7
CASSDPPGYEQYF
TGTGCCAGCAGCGATCCGCCTGGCTACGAGCAGTACTTC
>TRBD2|TRBV27|-|TRBJ2-1
CASSRLAGGIYNEQFF
TGTGCCAGCAGTAGGTTAGCGGGAGGAATATACAATGAGCAGTTCTTC
>-|TRBV6-2/TRBV6-3|-|TRBJ1-1
CASSYSTGSTEAFF
TGTGCCAGCAGTTACTCGACTGGAAGCACTGAAGCTTTCTTT
>-|TRBV5-4|-|TRBJ1-4
CASSLAQREKLFF
TGTGCCAGCAGCTTGGCCCAGCGTGAAAAACTGTTTTTT
>-|TRBV3-1/TRBV3-2|-|TRBJ2-1
CASSQSDGGEQFF
TGTGCCAGCAGCCAAAGTGACGGGGGTGAGCAGTTCTTC
>-|TRBV5-1|-|TRBJ1-1
CASSLESGVNTEAFF
TGCGCCAGCAGCTTGGAATCAGGGGTGAACACTGAAGCTTTCTTT